A selection of T cell receptor beta chains follows, all from one sample in a study of blood T cells in healthy people across ages. In TCRdb, the 5' RACE reads were re-called with MiXCR into one record per CDR3 protein. The data show 550,000 to 700,000 distinct CDR3 sequences, with 27% seen just once and 18% held by the top ten. Specimen: blood. All receptors come from a woman in her seventies in good health. Both conserved end residues are trimmed from each CDR3. D genes are given only for firm matches.

- | - | TRBV10-3 | AISESWGNEQY
TRBJ1-4 | - | TRBV12-3/TRBV12-4 | ASSLTGVVEKLF
TRBJ1-3 | - | TRBV7-6 | ASSLERDSGNTTY
TRBJ1-6 | - | TRBV6-2/TRBV6-3 | ASTATTAYNSPLH
TRBJ2-3 | - | TRBV6-5 | ATSRPGTDTQY
TRBJ1-4 | - | TRBV6-1 | ASSRERQRSNEKLF
TRBJ2-5 | TRBD1 | TRBV18 | ASSPPSRGLGETQY
TRBJ2-3 | TRBD2 | TRBV20-1 | SARSLRGSGEGNTQY
TRBJ2-3 | TRBD1 | TRBV20-1 | SALMRDRFSTDTQY
TRBJ1-1 | - | TRBV20-1 | LARLGTEAF
TRBJ2-1 | TRBD2 | TRBV18 | ASSPTLAGGQEKQF
TRBJ1-2 | - | TRBV29-1 | SVEDGRPGYT
TRBJ1-4 | - | TRBV12-3/TRBV12-4 | ASSLDIRVGKEKLF
TRBJ1-4 | - | TRBV28 | ASSVPHATNEKLF
TRBJ1-5 | - | TRBV2 | ASSDQGMVQPQH
TRBJ2-5 | - | TRBV10-3 | AISERDAQETQY
TRBJ1-2 | - | TRBV12-3/TRBV12-4 | ASSPTPGLNYGYT
TRBJ2-2 | TRBD2 | TRBV12-3/TRBV12-4 | ASRTSGVTGELF
TRBJ2-5 | TRBD2 | TRBV11-3 | ASSSRLAGETQY
TRBJ2-5 | - | TRBV4-3 | ASSQVVRSLDQETQY
TRBJ2-2 | TRBD1 | TRBV10-3 | AIRQGGTGELF
TRBJ2-7 | - | TRBV9 | ASSPHTGPLYEQC
TRBJ2-4 | - | TRBV18 | ASSRQDPGHGKNIQY
TRBJ1-1 | - | TRBV19 | ASSIKGRNVNTEAF